These 24 T cell receptor beta chains were sequenced from one sample in a study of T cell responses to AZD1222 COVID-19 vaccine. Only in-frame clones appear in the TCRdb table, and some are missing; sequencing was by immunoSEQ multiplex PCR. The sample includes roughly 180,000 clones, around 94% of them seen just once. Sequencing was performed on peripheral blood, taken on day 0 of AZD1222 vaccination. The receptors come from an adult in good health.

The chain carries TRBV9 and TRBJ1-1, with TRBD1 matching 7 bases. CDR1 and CDR2 from the germline V gene are SGDLS and YYNGEE. CDR3 length: 13 amino acids. Germline trimming cut 0 bases from V and 8 bases from J; bases unmatched to any gene: 4. The chain's CDR3 is CASSVGQGGEAFF. In nucleotides, the CDR3 is TGTGCCAGCAGCGTAGGGCAGGGGGGAGAAGCTTTCTTT. Full variable domain (missing parts from reference TRBV9 and TRBJ1-1): DSGVTQTPKHLITATGQRVTLRCSPRSGDLSVYWYQQSLDQGLQFLIQYYNGEERAKGNILERFSAQQFPDLHSELNLSSLELGDSALYFCASSVGQGGEAFFGQGTRLTVV.

This chain links TRBV11-1 with TRBJ2-5; the match to TRBD2 covers 12 bases. V lost 4 bases and J lost 5; bases outside the gene matches: 5. From germline, CDR1 is SGHAT and CDR2 FQDESV (reference sequence). The CDR3 is 15 amino acids. CDR3 residues: CASSSLAGGGETQYF. The CDR3 nucleotides read TGTGCCAGCAGCTCACTAGCGGGAGGTGGGGAGACCCAGTACTTC.

The table lists this clone with a count of one. J is TRBJ2-1 and V is TRBV7-9; 11 bases align to TRBD2. CDR1 SEHNR and CDR2 FQNEAQ come from the germline V gene (reference sequence). The CDR3 consists of 17 residues. Losses at the gene ends were 7 bases for V and 5 bases for J; bases not matched to a gene: 13. In DNA, the CDR3 is TGTGCCAGCACGGGGGGAGTAGCGGGAGGGTCTCACAATGAGCAGTTCTTC. This translates into CASTGGVAGGSHNEQFF.

The CDR3 is CASSLDRGLWAKNIQYF. In nucleotides, the CDR3 is TGTGCCAGCAGCTTAGATCGAGGACTTTGGGCCAAAAACATTCAGTACTTC. The chain uses TRBV11-2 and TRBJ2-4, with D perhaps matching TRBD2 (5 bases). The V gene lost 0 bases and the J gene lost 1 base, with 13 bases spanning the gap. This CDR3 has 17 amino acids. Germline V gene data show CDR1 as SGHAT and CDR2 as FQNNGV.

V gene TRBV30 combines with J gene TRBJ2-1; D not certain. The CDR3 totals 14 residues. The germline V gene has CDR1 GTSNPN and CDR2 SVGIG (reference sequence). The germline V and J ends were trimmed by 3 bases and 5 bases, with 14 bases remaining between them. CDR3 region: CAWRWANLNNEQFF. CDR3 DNA sequence: TGTGCCTGGAGGTGGGCTAACCTTAACAATGAGCAGTTCTTC.

The V call is TRBV6-5, the J call TRBJ1-6; 7 nucleotides agree with TRBD1. The germline gives CDR1 MNHEY, CDR2 SVGAGI. The V segment lost 8 bases and the J segment 7 bases; nucleotides outside the gene matches: 5. The CDR3 runs to 13 residues. DNA for the CDR3: TGTGCCAGCGACAGGGCCGTGAATTCACCCCTCCACTTT. Translation: CASDRAVNSPLHF.

CDR3 bases: TGTGCCAGCAGCACAGGGCACGAGCAGTACTTC. This gives the protein CASSTGHEQYF. This chain joins TRBV25-1 and TRBJ2-7, with D possibly matching TRBD1 (6 bases). The germline V gene encodes CDR1 MGHDK and CDR2 SYGVNS. The CDR3 is made up of 11 amino acids. Trimming stripped 6 bases from V and 5 bases from J, with 8 bases between.

The V and J genes are TRBV7-8 and TRBJ2-7, with TRBD1 as a possible D gene (6 bases). This CDR3 spans 15 amino acids. V shed 1 base and J shed 2 bases, with 12 bases lying between them. CDR1 is SGHVS and CDR2 is FQNEAQ in the germline V gene. The CDR3 loop is CASSLVGTPTYEQYF. CDR3 DNA: TGTGCCAGCAGCTTAGTAGGGACACCGACCTACGAGCAGTACTTC.

This rearrangement joins TRBV10-3 to TRBJ1-1; TRBD1 matches at 8 bases. The germline V gene has CDR1 ENHRY and CDR2 SYGVKD. The CDR3 runs to 14 residues. V dropped 6 bases and J dropped 0; count of bases not matched to a gene: 3. CDR3 in DNA: TGTGCCATCAGCACAGGGGGTGTGAACACTGAAGCTTTCTTT. Protein product: CAISTGGVNTEAFF.

This clone was detected once. This sequence joins TRBV6-2 or TRBV6-3 and TRBJ1-5, with 8 bases that match TRBD1. The CDR3 is 16 amino acids. Trimming cost V 5 bases and J 4 bases; bases outside gene matches: 10. CDR1 and CDR2 (germline): MNHEY, SVGEGT. The DNA of the CDR3 is TGTGCCAGCAGTGGACAGGGTGGGGGGAATAATCAGCCCCAGCATTTT. Its protein product is CASSGQGGGNNQPQHF.

V usage is TRBV18 and J usage is TRBJ2-3; 9 bases match TRBD1. This CDR3 comprises 17 residues. Germline CDR1 and CDR2: KGHSH and LQKENI. Losses at the gene ends were 4 bases for V and 3 bases for J; bases not matched to a gene: 11. The DNA for the CDR3 is TGTGCCAGCTCACGACAAACCGGGACAGGGCTAACAGATACGCAGTATTTT. This gives the protein CASSRQTGTGLTDTQYF.

The V gene is TRBV20-1, the J gene TRBJ1-4; 8 bases align to TRBD1. The CDR3 has 13 residues. After removal of 6 bases from V and 5 bases from J, the junction contained 5 bases not matched to a gene. Germline-derived CDR1 and CDR2 are DFQATT and SNEGSKA (reference sequence). CDR3 sequence reads: CSASGQGNEKLFF. CDR3 DNA sequence: TGCAGTGCCAGTGGACAGGGAAATGAAAAACTGTTTTTT.

This clone was detected once. J is TRBJ1-2 and V is TRBV6-5; D perhaps matches TRBD1 (6 bases). V gave up 7 bases and J gave up 4 bases, with 16 bases separating them. This CDR3 spans 14 amino acids. Germline V CDR1 and CDR2: MNHEY, SVGAGI. The CDR3 DNA sequence: TGTGCCAGCACCCAGGACAGCAACTTCTATGGCTACACCTTC. Translating it yields CASTQDSNFYGYTF.

The chain uses TRBV19 and TRBJ2-7, with 12 bases lining up with TRBD2. Germline values: CDR1 LNHDA, CDR2 SQIVND (reference sequence). V was clipped by 5 bases and J by 3 bases; unmatched bases: 2. This CDR3 has 14 residues. The CDR3 protein is CASSPSGRVYEQYF. Here the CDR3 DNA reads TGTGCCAGTAGTCCTAGCGGGAGGGTCTACGAGCAGTACTTC.

The chain couples TRBV9 to TRBJ2-5, with TRBD1 matching 9 bases. The germline gives CDR1 SGDLS, CDR2 YYNGEE. The CDR3 runs 14 residues. Trimming removed 4 bases from V and 3 bases from J; junction bases left unmatched: 4. CDR3 region: CASSLQGAKETQYF. The CDR3 DNA sequence: TGTGCCAGCAGCCTACAGGGGGCTAAAGAGACCCAGTACTTC.

The chain employs TRBV29-1 and TRBJ1-1; no definite D call. Trimming left V 8 bases short and J 0 bases short, with 13 bases between. Germline assignment: CDR1 SQVTM and CDR2 ANQGSEA. This CDR3 contains 13 residues. CDR3 DNA sequence: TGCAGCTCCCGATTGTCGATGAACACTGAAGCTTTCTTT. Its translation: CSSRLSMNTEAFF.

CDR3: CASSVIYPGNEQFF. Written as DNA, the CDR3 is TGTGCCAGCAGCGTTATCTATCCGGGCAATGAGCAGTTCTTC. The chain links TRBV9 to TRBJ2-1, with D unresolved. Between the trimmed V and J ends, which lost 2 bases and 6 bases, there was a span of 12 bases. The CDR3 length is 14 residues. Germline V lookup: CDR1 SGDLS, CDR2 YYNGEE.

The chain recombines TRBV5-5 with TRBJ2-7, with TRBD2 matching 11 bases. CDR1 is SGHKS, CDR2 YYEKEE, per germline (reference sequence). V trimming: 0 bases; J trimming: 7 bases; junction bases outside the gene matches: 3. This CDR3 has 14 residues. The CDR3 reads CASSLGLAGGEQYF. In DNA form, the CDR3 reads TGTGCCAGCAGCTTGGGGCTAGCGGGAGGTGAGCAGTACTTC.

The chain couples TRBV30 to TRBJ1-6; D is uncertain. This CDR3 is 15 amino acids long. CDR1 and CDR2 from the germline V gene are GTSNPN and SVGIG (reference sequence). The germline V and J ends were trimmed by 1 base and 5 bases, with 12 bases remaining between them. The CDR3 protein is CAWSAPRTDNSPLHF. In DNA, the CDR3 is TGTGCCTGGAGTGCCCCCCGGACCGATAATTCACCCCTCCACTTT.

The CDR3 DNA reads as TGCGCCAGCAGCTCGTACAGGGACTATAATTCACCCCTCCACTTT. Its protein is CASSSYRDYNSPLHF. This sequence joins TRBV5-1 and TRBJ1-6; D is possibly TRBD1 (6 bases). Trimming left V 3 bases short and J 3 bases short, with 10 bases between. The CDR3 covers 15 residues. CDR1 SGHRS and CDR2 YFSETQ come from the germline V gene. Variable domain in full (rest from reference TRBV5-1 and TRBJ1-6): KAGVTQTPRYLIKTRGQQVTLSCSPISGHRSVSWYQQTPGQGLQFLFEYFSETQRNKGNFPGRFSGRQFSNSRSEMNVSTLELGDSALYLCASSSYRDYNSPLHFGNGTRLTVT.

The chain couples TRBV7-9 to TRBJ2-3; D ambiguous. The germline V gene encodes CDR1 SEHNR and CDR2 FQNEAQ (reference sequence). The CDR3 extends over 15 amino acids. V dropped 1 base and J dropped 4 bases, with 12 bases sitting between them. CDR3 DNA: TGTGCCAGCAGCTTAGAATTGGATACCGCAGATACGCAGTATTTT. It specifies CASSLELDTADTQYF.

This clone has a handful of counts. This chain links TRBV27 with TRBJ1-5, with D hard to call. V was shortened by 0 bases and J by 2 bases, with 11 bases between the two germline ends. The germline gives CDR1 MNHEY, CDR2 SMNVEV (reference sequence). The CDR3 has 16 residues. This chain's CDR3 is CASSLSGVKGNQPQHF. The CDR3, as DNA: TGTGCCAGCAGTTTATCCGGGGTTAAGGGCAATCAGCCCCAGCATTTT.

The gene calls are TRBV19 and TRBJ1-5; perhaps TRBD1 as D (5 bases). There are 15 residues in the CDR3. Germline CDR1 is LNHDA and CDR2 is SQIVND (reference sequence). V lost 8 bases and J 2 bases, leaving 16 bases between the germline ends. CDR3 amino acids: CASVEGRVGNQPQHF. CDR3 bases: TGTGCCAGTGTTGAGGGACGGGTGGGCAATCAGCCCCAGCATTTT.

The rearrangement links TRBV2 to TRBJ1-4; D is ambiguous. Germline CDR1 is SNHLY and CDR2 is FYNNEI. The CDR3 is 12 amino acids. V lost 6 bases to trimming and J lost 8 bases, with 10 bases between them. The CDR3 DNA is TGTGCCAGCAGATTTGAAGGGGAAAAACTGTTTTTT. It yields the protein CASRFEGEKLFF. Drawing the rest from reference TRBV2 and TRBJ1-4, the complete variable domain is EPEVTQTPSHQVTQMGQEVILRCVPISNHLYFYWYRQILGQKVEFLVSFYNNEISEKSEIFDDQFSVERPDGSNFTLKIRSTKLEDSAMYFCASRFEGEKLFFGSGTQLSVL.